This is a list of T cell receptor beta chains from one sample in a study of blood T cell repertoires in COVID-19. Repertoires were generated with immunoSEQ multiplex PCR, while TCRdb's copy carries only in-frame clones and drops some. Seen here are some 83,000 clones, more than 75% observed once, and the top ten hold 21%. Material for sequencing was peripheral blood. These receptors came from a human donor in a cohort sampled during active COVID-19. The CDR3 runs from the conserved cysteine through the conserved F or W. Each record gives: D gene, V gene, J gene, clone size, CDR3 DNA, CDR3 protein. A D gene is named only where the DNA matches it firmly. Some rows have no size entry. The others give once, few or many, or a class for an expanded clone.

d_gene: .
v_gene: TRBV28
j_gene: TRBJ1-2
abundance: once
CDR3nt: TGTGCCAGCAGCCCTTATGATGGCAGAATAAACTATGGCTACACCTTC
CDR3aa: CASSPYDGRINYGYTF

d_gene: .
v_gene: TRBV28
j_gene: TRBJ1-2
abundance: .
CDR3nt: TGTGCCAGCAGTTTACCCCCAAAGACAGGAGATGGCTACACCTTC
CDR3aa: CASSLPPKTGDGYTF

d_gene: .
v_gene: TRBV27
j_gene: TRBJ1-5
abundance: .
CDR3nt: TGTGCCAGCAGTTTGCGCCGAGGCGGGCCCCAGCATTTT
CDR3aa: CASSLRRGGPQHF

d_gene: .
v_gene: TRBV11-2
j_gene: TRBJ2-3
abundance: once
CDR3nt: TGTGCCAGCAGCTTAGAGCGGGGTGGCACAGATACGCAGTATTTT
CDR3aa: CASSLERGGTDTQYF

d_gene: .
v_gene: TRBV6-6
j_gene: TRBJ1-2
abundance: .
CDR3nt: TGTGCCAGCAGTTACTCCAACAATCCTAACTATGGCTACACCTTC
CDR3aa: CASSYSNNPNYGYTF

d_gene: .
v_gene: TRBV3-1/TRBV3-2
j_gene: TRBJ1-4
abundance: .
CDR3nt: TGTGCCAGCAGCCCAGACAGGACTAATGAAAAACTGTTTTTT
CDR3aa: CASSPDRTNEKLFF

d_gene: TRBD1
v_gene: TRBV6-2/TRBV6-3
j_gene: TRBJ2-1
abundance: .
CDR3nt: TGTGCCAGCAGTTACTCGAGGGGACAGGCCTGGGATGAGCAGTTCTTC
CDR3aa: CASSYSRGQAWDEQFF

d_gene: .
v_gene: TRBV28
j_gene: TRBJ2-7
abundance: .
CDR3nt: TGTGCCAGCAGTCGACAAGCCTACGAGCAGTACTTC
CDR3aa: CASSRQAYEQYF

d_gene: .
v_gene: TRBV4-1
j_gene: TRBJ2-1
abundance: few
CDR3nt: TGCGCCAGCAGCCAAGATTGGACTGATTCCTACAATGAGCAGTTCTTC
CDR3aa: CASSQDWTDSYNEQFF

d_gene: TRBD2
v_gene: TRBV6-9
j_gene: TRBJ2-7
abundance: few
CDR3nt: TGTGCCAAAATTCTAGCGGGGACCTACGAGCAGTACTTC
CDR3aa: CAKILAGTYEQYF

d_gene: .
v_gene: TRBV11-1
j_gene: TRBJ2-5
abundance: .
CDR3nt: TGTGCCAGCAGCTTATTTGCGGGGAAAGAGACCCAGTACTTC
CDR3aa: CASSLFAGKETQYF

d_gene: .
v_gene: TRBV4-1
j_gene: TRBJ2-7
abundance: .
CDR3nt: TGCGCCAGCAGACGTCAGGATTACTCCTACGAGCAGTACTTC
CDR3aa: CASRRQDYSYEQYF

d_gene: TRBD1
v_gene: TRBV7-9
j_gene: TRBJ2-5
abundance: .
CDR3nt: TGTGCCAGCAGTCAGGGGGCGCAGCAAGAGACCCAGTACTTC
CDR3aa: CASSQGAQQETQYF